This is a list of T cell receptor beta chains from one sample in a study of T cells in Graves' hyperthyroidism and ophthalmopathy. TCRdb reprocessed the multiplex PCR reads via MiXCR and lists one record per CDR3 protein. The sample yields about 840,000 distinct CDR3 sequences, roughly 40% seen once. Sequencing was performed on blood. Receptors were obtained from a man aged 18 to 30 with Graves' hyperthyroidism. Both conserved end residues are part of each CDR3. The D gene is left open where the match is weak. Not all rows give a size; the values are once, few, many and, for expanded clones, a class.

V	size	D	J	DNA	CDR3
TRBV5-1	NA	NA	TRBJ1-1	TGCGCCAGCAGCTTGGGAGCAGGCTTTAACACTGAAGCTTTCTTT	CASSLGAGFNTEAFF
TRBV7-6	NA	NA	TRBJ1-1	TGTGCCAGCAGCTTAAATGGCGGGGCACTCACTGAAGCTTTCTTT	CASSLNGGALTEAFF
TRBV11-3	NA	NA	TRBJ2-2	TGTGCCAGCAGCTCACAGGGAGGGGAAAACACCGGGGAGCTGTTTTTT	CASSSQGGENTGELFF
TRBV7-9	many	NA	TRBJ1-2	TGTGCCAGCAGCTCGGCGGCAGGGGCGGGCTATGGCTACACCTTC	CASSSAAGAGYGYTF
TRBV5-4	NA	NA	TRBJ1-6	TGTGCCAGCCGGGACAATTATAATTCACCCCTCCACTTT	CASRDNYNSPLHF
TRBV19	NA	NA	TRBJ1-4	TGTGCCAGTCGTACTGGGGCGCATGAAAAACTGTTTTTT	CASRTGAHEKLFF
TRBV29-1	NA	NA	TRBJ2-7	TGCAGCGTTGAAGAATCGGGGAGTGGGGTGCAGTACTTC	CSVEESGSGVQYF
TRBV11-2	many	TRBD1	TRBJ1-2	TGTGCCAGCAGACCACACAGGGGGGACTATGGCTACACCTTC	CASRPHRGDYGYTF
TRBV6-5	NA	NA	TRBJ1-1	TGTGCCACGCGGTTAGGCACTGAAGCTTTCTTT	CATRLGTEAFF
TRBV2	NA	NA	TRBJ2-2	TGTGCCAGCAGCCAGGGGAGGGGGAGCACCGGGGAGCTGTTTTTT	CASSQGRGSTGELFF
TRBV11-2	NA	NA	TRBJ2-7	TGTGCCAGCAGCTTAGTGGGAGAGGCGTCCTCCTACGAGCAGTACTTC	CASSLVGEASSYEQYF
TRBV7-2	NA	NA	TRBJ1-5	TGTGCCAGCAGCTCCGCAGGGCATCAGCCCCAGCATTTT	CASSSAGHQPQHF
TRBV7-2	few	TRBD2	TRBJ2-7	TGTGCCAGCAGCTCGGGGACCGGGACTAGCGGGGACGAGCAGTACTTC	CASSSGTGTSGDEQYF
TRBV5-5	many	NA	TRBJ1-2	TGTGCCAGCAGCTACGACACCTATGGCTACACCTTC	CASSYDTYGYTF
TRBV7-6	NA	TRBD2	TRBJ2-2	TGTGCCAGCAGCACGGGACTAGCGGGTGCTAACGGGGAGCTGTTTTTT	CASSTGLAGANGELFF
TRBV2	NA	NA	TRBJ1-1	TGTGCCAGCAGGGGGGCGGTCATGAACACTGAAGCTTTCTTT	CASRGAVMNTEAFF
TRBV7-2	many	NA	TRBJ1-5	TGTGCCAGCAGCCACGATCTCACGACTCAGCCCCAGCATTTT	CASSHDLTTQPQHF
TRBV14	few	NA	TRBJ2-2	TGTGCCAGCAGCCAAGATATGGAACGCGCCGGGGAGCTGTTTTTT	CASSQDMERAGELFF
TRBV19	many	NA	TRBJ1-5	TGTGCCAGTATGGATAGCAATCAGCCCCAGCATTTT	CASMDSNQPQHF
TRBV6-5	many	NA	TRBJ1-4	TGTGCCAGCGGGACCGGCCTTAATGAAAAACTGTTTTTT	CASGTGLNEKLFF
TRBV7-2	NA	TRBD2	TRBJ2-2	TGTGCCAGCAGCTCCGGAAGACTAGCGGCGAACACCGGGGAGCTGTTTTTT	CASSSGRLAANTGELFF
TRBV4-2	many	NA	TRBJ1-1	TGTGCCAGCAGCCTCGGGACGTATACTGAAGCTTTCTTT	CASSLGTYTEAFF
TRBV29-1	NA	TRBD2	TRBJ2-5	TGCAGCGTCACGGGACTAGCGGGAGAGACCCAGTACTTC	CSVTGLAGETQYF
TRBV14	many	NA	TRBJ2-7	TGTGCCAGCAGCCCCCGACCCTTTGGCGAGCAGTACTTC	CASSPRPFGEQYF
TRBV5-5	NA	NA	TRBJ2-7	TGTGCCAGCAGCTTGGGGGACCACTACGAGCAGTACTTC	CASSLGDHYEQYF
TRBV12-3/TRBV12-4	NA	TRBD2	TRBJ2-3	TGTGCCAGCAGCCGAGTAGCGGGGGCAGAAGATACGCAGTATTTT	CASSRVAGAEDTQYF
TRBV7-9	many	TRBD1	TRBJ1-5	TGTGCCAGCAGCTCAGGACAGGGAGGAGAGCCCCAGCATTTT	CASSSGQGGEPQHF
TRBV7-9	few	NA	TRBJ2-5	TGTGCCAGCAGCCGCAAAAGGGGAAAAGAGACCCAGTACTTC	CASSRKRGKETQYF
TRBV2	NA	NA	TRBJ1-5	TGTGCCAGCGGGGGGTGGGCGCAGCATTTT	CASGGWAQHF
TRBV5-1	NA	TRBD1	TRBJ1-2	TGCGCCAGCAGCTCAGGGACAGATTCTAACTATGGCTACACCTTC	CASSSGTDSNYGYTF
TRBV14	few	NA	TRBJ2-5	TGTGCCAGCAGCCAAGGGTGGCAGGTCAACTTC	CASSQGWQVNF
TRBV4-1	NA	NA	TRBJ2-7	TGCGCCAGCAGCCAAGAGGGGCCGACAGCTAAATACGAGCAGTACTTC	CASSQEGPTAKYEQYF
TRBV5-1	many	NA	TRBJ1-4	TGCGCCAGCAGCTTGTCGCCGGGGGACGGGGATGAAAAACTGTTTTTT	CASSLSPGDGDEKLFF
TRBV29-1	NA	TRBD1	TRBJ1-1	TGCAGCTTTTCAGGGGGCGAGAGCACTGAAGCTTTCTTT	CSFSGGESTEAFF
TRBV9	NA	NA	TRBJ2-2	TGTGCCAGCACCGATGGGACCCCGAACACCGGGGAGCTGTTTTTT	CASTDGTPNTGELFF
TRBV14	many	NA	TRBJ2-7	TGTGCCAGCAGCGAGGACAACAACCCCTACGAGCAGTACTTC	CASSEDNNPYEQYF
TRBV6-5	NA	NA	TRBJ1-1	TGTGCCAGCAGTTACAAATCAGTACACACTGAAGCTTTCTTT	CASSYKSVHTEAFF
TRBV7-8	many	NA	TRBJ1-4	TGTGCCAGCAGCCTAGAGAATGAAAAACTGTTTTTT	CASSLENEKLFF
TRBV2	many	NA	TRBJ1-5	TGTGCCAGCAGAGCCCAGGGGAATAGCCAGCCCCAGCATTTT	CASRAQGNSQPQHF
TRBV20-1	few	NA	TRBJ2-7	TGCAGTGCTAGAGACGGACTAATTGAGCAGTACTTC	CSARDGLIEQYF
TRBV5-1	NA	NA	TRBJ1-1	TGCGCCAGCAGCCCGGACGGGGGGCGAACCTTGAACACTGAAGCTTTCTTT	CASSPDGGRTLNTEAFF
TRBV24-1	NA	NA	TRBJ2-6	TGTGCCACCAGTTTGGGTTACTCTGGGGCCAACGTCCTGACTTTC	CATSLGYSGANVLTF
TRBV5-1	NA	NA	TRBJ2-7	TGCGCCAGCAGCTTGGAAGGGTCCGCCTCCTACGAGCAGTACTTC	CASSLEGSASYEQYF
TRBV19	NA	NA	TRBJ1-3	TGTGCCAGTAGCCACGGGGGGGCCTCTGGAAACACCATATATTTT	CASSHGGASGNTIYF
TRBV29-1	NA	NA	TRBJ2-5	TGCAGCGTTGAGTTTGGGGATTCGGAAGAGACCCAGTACTTC	CSVEFGDSEETQYF
TRBV29-1	NA	TRBD1	TRBJ2-7	TGCAGCGTTGGGGACAGGGGGCAGAACGAGCAGTACTTC	CSVGDRGQNEQYF
TRBV7-2	NA	NA	TRBJ1-2	TGTGCCAGCAGCGCCTCCCTGGGGGCGGATTATGGCTACACCTTC	CASSASLGADYGYTF
TRBV29-1	NA	TRBD1	TRBJ1-2	TGCAGCCGTTACAGGGGCGGACTTGGCTACACCTTC	CSRYRGGLGYTF
TRBV7-6	NA	NA	TRBJ2-7	TGTGCCAGCAGTTTCGGCGGGACAGACGAGCAGTACTTC	CASSFGGTDEQYF
TRBV7-9	many	NA	TRBJ1-2	TGTGCCAGCAGCTTGGTTTCGACAGCACTTGAGCTCTATGGCTACACCTTC	CASSLVSTALELYGYTF
TRBV9	NA	NA	TRBJ2-5	TGTGCCAGCAGCGTAGAAGGCCACCCCCGGGAGACCCGGTACTTC	CASSVEGHPRETRYF
TRBV7-2	few	NA	TRBJ2-7	TGTGCCAGCAGCTTAGGTTCTGGGGATTCCTACGAGCAGTACTTC	CASSLGSGDSYEQYF
TRBV7-2	NA	TRBD1	TRBJ1-5	TGTGCCAGCAGCTCGGACAGGCTGGGCAATCAGCCCCAGCATTTT	CASSSDRLGNQPQHF
TRBV29-1	many	NA	TRBJ1-2	TGCAGCGTTGAAGGACAGGAGGGCTACACCTTC	CSVEGQEGYTF
TRBV25-1	NA	NA	TRBJ1-2	TGTGCCAGCAGTGAGAACTCAGAAGGCTATGGCTACACCTTC	CASSENSEGYGYTF
TRBV5-6	many	NA	TRBJ1-1	TGTGCCAGCAGCCGAGAAGTGAGGAACACTGAAGCTTTCTTT	CASSREVRNTEAFF
TRBV7-8	NA	NA	TRBJ2-2	TGTGCCAGCGGAGGGGGTACCGACACCGGGGAGCTGTTTTTT	CASGGGTDTGELFF